Reported below is one TCR beta chain. The junction departs from germline at one end; a sequencing error may be responsible. The second PCR ran about 7 to 12 cycles with a sample-barcoded 5' primer and J-beta primers. Using its own MiXCR run on the 5' RACE reads, TCRdb lists one record per CDR3 protein. The sample has 1.5 million to 1.9 million distinct CDR3 sequences; 40% to 45% are singletons. This sample was included in a study of blood T cells in healthy people across ages. From germline, CDR1 is DFQATT and CDR2 SNEGSKA (reference sequence). The CDR3 spans 16 residues. The sample comprised blood. The TCR originated in a young woman in good health. V usage is TRBV20-1 and J usage is TRBJ2-1; perhaps TRBD2 as D (6 bases). This chain's CDR3 is CSARDPPGDSYNERFF. DNA for the CDR3: TGCAGTGCTAGAGACCCACCGGGGGACTCCTACAATGAGCGGTTCTTC.